The present entry profiles one T cell receptor beta chain with its context. No antigen is known for it. This entry belongs to a study of cytomegalovirus exposure and HLA in healthy donors. Findings and caveats of the study: Later on, an analysis tied 15,000 to 20,000 TCR beta sequences to HLA alleles at 0.05 false discovery rate.

Germline V CDR1 and CDR2: MNHEY, SMNVEV (reference sequence). CDR3 length equals 15 residues. V gave up 0 bases and J gave up 4 bases; unmatched junction bases: 3. The PCR made use of 60 Vbeta and 13 Jbeta primers. The data were produced by immunoSEQ multiplex PCR, yet TCRdb's version contains in-frame clones alone and is incomplete. The data contain about 190,000 clones, 80% to 90% of them singletons. This TCR was recovered from a male donor in good health and CMV-seronegative. This chain links TRBV27 with TRBJ2-1; 7 bases map to TRBD2. The sequenced sample consisted of PBMCs. In DNA, the CDR3 is TGTGCCAGCAGTTTATCGCGGGAGCAATACAATGAGCAGTTCTTC. It yields the protein CASSLSREQYNEQFF.